Following are 30 T cell receptor beta chains from one sample sequenced in a study of CD8+ T cells in alopecia areata. After isolation, RNA underwent reverse transcription to generate cDNA as the sequencing template. Measured with immunoSEQ multiplex PCR; TCRdb has only the in-frame clones, and not every one. The sample shows around 150,000 clones, approximately 80% of them seen only once. The sample's treatment: oral pan-JAK inhibitor, 5-10 mg twice daily. The sequences come from CD8+ T cells sorted from blood, collected at week 4, from a patient treated with tofacitinib. These receptor sequences come from a human donor with alopecia areata.

The V and J genes are TRBV27 and TRBJ1-2; a weak D match, TRBD1 (5 bases). Germline loops: CDR1 MNHEY, CDR2 SMNVEV (reference sequence). The CDR3 is made up of 14 amino acids. Deletions cut 2 bases from V and 6 bases from J, with 13 bases between. CDR3 DNA: TGTGCCAGCAGTTTAAGGGGTTCATCCCATGGCTACACCTTC. Translation gives CASSLRGSSHGYTF.

The chain carries TRBV12-5 and TRBJ2-7; 7 bases agree with TRBD1. V trimming: 7 bases; J trimming: 0 bases; junction bases outside the gene matches: 6. The CDR3 extends over 14 amino acids. Germline V gene data show CDR1 as LGHNT and CDR2 as FRNRAP. The CDR3 coding sequence is TGTGCTAGTGTCATACAGGGGAGCTCCTACGAGCAGTACTTC. Translated, it gives CASVIQGSSYEQYF.

This clone was detected once. The J gene is TRBJ2-7, the V gene TRBV7-9; TRBD1 matches 9 bases. Germline values: CDR1 SEHNR, CDR2 FQNEAQ (reference sequence). The CDR3 runs 14 residues. The J segment lost 7 bases and the V segment lost 1 base, leaving 5 bases of the junction unmatched. The CDR3 reads CASSLVEDRGEQYF. CDR3 nucleotides: TGTGCCAGCAGCTTAGTGGAGGACAGGGGAGAGCAGTACTTC.

The V and J genes are TRBV4-3 and TRBJ1-1, with 7 bases identical to TRBD1. From germline, CDR1 is LGHNA and CDR2 YSLEER. This CDR3 is 14 amino acids long. The V gene end was trimmed by 0 bases and the J gene end by 5 bases; junction bases not matched to a gene: 3. CDR3 nucleotide sequence: TGCGCCAGCAGCCAAGAAAGGGGGCGGACTGAAGCTTTCTTT. Translation gives CASSQERGRTEAFF.

The V and J genes are TRBV2 and TRBJ1-3; D remains ambiguous. The CDR3 has 12 residues. The germline V gene encodes CDR1 SNHLY and CDR2 FYNNEI. Trimming pared 7 bases from V and 1 base from J, leaving 5 bases between. The CDR3 region is CASITSGNTIYF. CDR3 nucleotides: TGTGCCAGCATAACATCTGGAAACACCATATATTTT. The whole variable domain, remainder taken from reference TRBV2 and TRBJ1-3, is EPEVTQTPSHQVTQMGQEVILRCVPISNHLYFYWYRQILGQKVEFLVSFYNNEISEKSEIFDDQFSVERPDGSNFTLKIRSTKLEDSAMYFCASITSGNTIYFGEGSWLTVV.

The rearrangement joins TRBV6-1 to TRBJ2-1; D not resolved. CDR3 length equals 11 residues. Germline CDR1 and CDR2: MNHNS and SASEGT. Trimming shortened V by 7 bases and J by 6 bases, and 7 bases separated the two germline ends. CDR3 loop: CASNPSNEQFF. The CDR3 DNA follows: TGTGCCAGCAATCCCTCCAATGAGCAGTTCTTC.

About this clone: Different DNA sequences within this sample yield the same CDR3. The chain is built from TRBV4-1 and TRBJ2-2; 12 bases fit TRBD2. The V gene end was trimmed by 4 bases and the J gene end by 7 bases; junction bases not matched to a gene: 4. CDR3 length: 15 residues. CDR1 MGHRA and CDR2 YSYEKL come from the germline V gene. The CDR3 here is CASSLLAGGNGELFF. CDR3 sequence (DNA): TGCGCCAGCAGCCTTCTAGCGGGAGGGAACGGGGAGCTGTTTTTT.

The DNA for the CDR3 is TGTGCCAGCAGCTTGGAGGGGGGGCAGACCCAGTACTTC. Its translation: CASSLEGGQTQYF. The rearrangement uses TRBV5-4 and TRBJ2-5; a possible D gene is TRBD2 (7 bases). CDR1 is SGHNT and CDR2 is YYREEE in the germline V gene (reference sequence). The CDR3 covers 13 residues. With 0 bases removed from V and 6 bases from J, the gap between germline ends came to 9 bases.

In this sample, this clone turned up a few times. This same CDR3 is encoded by further DNA sequences in the sample. This chain uses TRBV6-5 with TRBJ2-3, with a possible D match to TRBD2 (5 bases). The germline V and J ends were trimmed by 2 bases and 1 base, with 7 bases remaining between them. The CDR3 length is 14 residues. The germline gives CDR1 MNHEY, CDR2 SVGAGI. CDR3 protein: CASSYAGGTDTQYF. The CDR3 DNA follows: TGTGCCAGCAGTTACGCCGGGGGCACAGATACGCAGTATTTT.

This chain joins TRBV5-6 and TRBJ2-3; the D gene is possibly TRBD1 (8 bases). Trimming took 3 bases from V and 8 from J, leaving 16 bases between them. This CDR3 spans 14 amino acids. Germline loops: CDR1 SGHDT, CDR2 YYEEEE. In DNA form, the CDR3 reads TGTGCCAGCAGCTCCGGACAGGGAGGGGGTACGCAGTATTTT. This gives the protein CASSSGQGGGTQYF.

This chain uses TRBV19 with TRBJ2-1; TRBD1 agrees at 7 bases. Trimming removed 2 bases from V and 0 bases from J; junction bases left unmatched: 13. Germline values: CDR1 LNHDA, CDR2 SQIVND (reference sequence). This CDR3 region has 19 residues. The CDR3 DNA reads as TGTGCCAGTAGTATACCACCCCGGGACAGCTATCTCTCCTACAATGAGCAGTTCTTC. It specifies CASSIPPRDSYLSYNEQFF.

The chain employs TRBV4-2 and TRBJ2-1; D is tentatively TRBD1 or TRBD2 (5 bases each). CDR1 is LGHNA and CDR2 is YNFKEQ in the germline V gene. Trimming shortened V by 0 bases and J by 6 bases, and 12 bases separated the two germline ends. This CDR3 is 15 amino acids long. The CDR3 coding sequence is TGTGCCAGCAGCCAAGATGGGACGGCTAGCAATGAGCAGTTCTTC. Translation gives CASSQDGTASNEQFF.

Written as DNA, the CDR3 is TGCGCCAGCAGCTTCGGGGGTTTAAATGGCTACACCTTC. It translates to CASSFGGLNGYTF. The V gene is TRBV5-1, the J gene TRBJ1-2, with D perhaps matching TRBD1 (5 bases). Trimming stripped 2 bases from V and 6 bases from J, with 11 bases between. The CDR3 totals 13 residues. Germline CDR1 and CDR2: SGHRS and YFSETQ. The variable domain in full, completed from reference TRBV5-1 and TRBJ1-2, reads KAGVTQTPRYLIKTRGQQVTLSCSPISGHRSVSWYQQTPGQGLQFLFEYFSETQRNKGNFPGRFSGRQFSNSRSEMNVSTLELGDSALYLCASSFGGLNGYTFGSGTRLTVV.

This chain's CDR3 is CASSLGRLSDTQYF. CDR3 bases: TGCGCCAGCAGCTTGGGCCGACTGTCAGATACGCAGTATTTT. The chain links TRBV5-1 to TRBJ2-3; D call uncertain. This CDR3 contains 14 residues. CDR1 is SGHRS, CDR2 YFSETQ, per germline. V was trimmed by 0 bases and J by 4 bases, leaving 9 bases between them. Using reference TRBV5-1 and TRBJ2-3 for the parts outside the CDR3, the full variable domain is KAGVTQTPRYLIKTRGQQVTLSCSPISGHRSVSWYQQTPGQGLQFLFEYFSETQRNKGNFPGRFSGRQFSNSRSEMNVSTLELGDSALYLCASSLGRLSDTQYFGPGTRLTVL.

The chain has TRBV5-1 and TRBJ1-1; 8 nucleotides align to TRBD1. The V and J ends lost 2 bases and 4 bases, in that order; junction bases with no gene match: 4. The CDR3 spans 14 residues. The germline CDR1 and CDR2 sequences are SGHRS and YFSETQ. The chain's CDR3 is CASSLGQGPTEAFF. The DNA for the CDR3 is TGCGCCAGCAGCTTAGGACAGGGCCCCACTGAAGCTTTCTTT.

The chain has TRBV30 and TRBJ2-2; D remains unclear. CDR3 length equals 13 residues. CDR1 is GTSNPN and CDR2 is SVGIG in the germline V gene (reference sequence). V was pared by 8 bases and J by 0 bases, with 10 bases between. The CDR3 sequence is CAGVGANTGELFF. In nucleotides, the CDR3 is TGTGCCGGAGTTGGAGCGAACACCGGGGAGCTGTTTTTT. Looking up the rest from reference TRBV30 and TRBJ2-2 gives the full variable domain: SQTIHQWPATLVQPVGSPLSLECTVEGTSNPNLYWYRQAAGRGLQLLFYSVGIGQISSEVPQNLSASRPQDRQFILSSKKLLLSDSGFYLCAGVGANTGELFFGEGSRLTVL.

The chain joins TRBV29-1 to TRBJ2-7; 9 bases map to TRBD1. This CDR3 is built from 13 residues. The ends lost 5 bases at V and 2 bases at J; junction bases unmatched: 4. Germline V gene sequence: CDR1 SQVTM, CDR2 ANQGSEA. CDR3 nucleotide sequence: TGCAGCGTTACAGGGGGCGAGACCTACGAGCAGTACTTC. It specifies CSVTGGETYEQYF.

The rearrangement uses TRBV11-2 and TRBJ2-2; the D gene is possibly TRBD1 (5 bases). Trimming took 0 bases from V and 6 from J, leaving 14 bases between them. This CDR3 comprises 16 residues. Germline V gene data show CDR1 as SGHAT and CDR2 as FQNNGV. Here the CDR3 DNA reads TGTGCCAGCAGCTTAGAATGGCCAGGGTCGGCCGGGGAGCTGTTTTTT. It encodes CASSLEWPGSAGELFF.

The sample holds one count of this clone. V and J are TRBV6-5 and TRBJ2-7; tentatively, D is TRBD2 (5 bases). The V gene's germline CDR1 is MNHEY and CDR2 SVGAGI. The V end was cut by 6 bases, the J end by 1 base, with 13 bases between. CDR3 length equals 14 residues. CDR3 in amino acids: CASRLAWPSYEQYF. CDR3 nucleotides: TGTGCCAGCAGGCTAGCATGGCCATCCTACGAGCAGTACTTC.

The chain joins TRBV7-9 to TRBJ1-3; D gene unclear. CDR1 and CDR2 (germline): SEHNR, FQNEAQ (reference sequence). The CDR3 sequence is 14 residues long. Trimming removed 1 base at V and 4 bases at J, with 8 bases between. CDR3 sequence (DNA): TGTGCCAGCAGCTTAGGAGGAATCGGAAACACCATATATTTT. Protein sequence: CASSLGGIGNTIYF.

This chain connects TRBV7-9 to TRBJ1-2, with D possibly being TRBD1 (5 bases). V was shortened by 4 bases and J by 0 bases, with 12 bases between the two germline ends. Germline loops: CDR1 SEHNR, CDR2 FQNEAQ (reference sequence). This CDR3 spans 15 amino acids. CDR3 loop: CASSSDDRANYGYTF. As DNA, the CDR3 is TGTGCCAGCAGCTCGGATGACAGAGCTAACTATGGCTACACCTTC.

The rearrangement joins TRBV29-1 to TRBJ2-1; D is tentatively TRBD1 or TRBD2 (5 bases each). The CDR3 has 15 residues. With 5 bases removed from V and 0 bases from J, the gap between germline ends came to 14 bases. Germline CDR1 and CDR2: SQVTM and ANQGSEA. DNA of the CDR3: TGCAGCGTTCCCTCGGGGCTTCCCTCCTACAATGAGCAGTTCTTC. Protein: CSVPSGLPSYNEQFF.

J is TRBJ2-1 and V is TRBV4-1; no clear D gene. Germline CDR1 MGHRA, CDR2 YSYEKL. V was trimmed by 4 bases and J by 8 bases, leaving 18 bases between them. This CDR3 comprises 15 residues. In nucleotides, the CDR3 is TGCGCCAGCAGCCCTGACTCAGACCTACTTGATGAGCAGTTCTTC. This translates into CASSPDSDLLDEQFF.

This chain connects TRBV4-3 to TRBJ2-1, with TRBD2 matching 13 bases. V shed 0 bases, J shed 5 bases, and the junction held 10 bases outside the gene matches. The CDR3 totals 19 residues. CDR1 and CDR2 (germline): LGHNA, YSLEER. The CDR3 loop reads CASSQDGTSGGEGDNEQFF. The CDR3 nucleotides read TGCGCCAGCAGCCAAGATGGTACTAGCGGGGGGGAGGGCGACAATGAGCAGTTCTTC.

The CDR3 DNA reads as TGTGCCAGCAGTTCCGTGACTAGCGGGGTCACAGATACGCAGTATTTT. Protein sequence: CASSSVTSGVTDTQYF. V usage is TRBV27 and J usage is TRBJ2-3, with 11 positions matching TRBD2. The junction had 5 bases not matched to a gene; V was cut back by 4 bases and J by 2 bases. CDR3 length: 16 amino acids. Germline CDR1 reads MNHEY; CDR2 reads SMNVEV (reference sequence).

This sequence joins TRBV4-3 and TRBJ2-3; D unresolved. This CDR3 has 17 residues. Germline-derived CDR1 and CDR2 are LGHNA and YSLEER. Trimming took 0 bases from V and 2 from J, leaving 15 bases between them. The CDR3 nucleotides read TGCGCCAGCAGCCAAGAGTATGCCCGAGAAGTCACAGATACGCAGTATTTT. It yields the protein CASSQEYAREVTDTQYF.

To note about this clone: Compared with germline, one end of the junction differs, possibly owing to a read error. V and J are TRBV10-3 and TRBJ2-7, with 9 bases lining up with TRBD2. The CDR3 covers 15 residues. The germline V gene encodes CDR1 ENHRY and CDR2 SYGVKD. The CDR3 sequence is CASSAVGGGGYEQYF. In nucleotides, the CDR3 is TGTGCCAGCAGTGCGGTTGGCGGGGGGGGCTACGAGCAGTACTTC.

The CDR3 region has the DNA TGCAGCGTTGAAGAACCTCAGGGGTCGCGAGATACGCAGTATTTT. Encoded protein: CSVEEPQGSRDTQYF. This chain links TRBV29-1 with TRBJ2-3; perhaps TRBD1 as D (6 bases). Germline CDR1 reads SQVTM; CDR2 reads ANQGSEA. The V and J ends lost 0 bases and 5 bases respectively, with 15 bases between them. CDR3 size: 15 residues.

The rearrangement links TRBV27 to TRBJ2-5; 11 nucleotides match TRBD2. V dropped 5 bases and J dropped 0; count of bases not matched to a gene: 8. CDR1 is MNHEY, CDR2 SMNVEV, per germline (reference sequence). The CDR3 contains 17 residues. The CDR3 region is CASSPTTSGGYQETQYF. In DNA form, the CDR3 reads TGTGCCAGCAGTCCAACCACTAGCGGGGGCTACCAAGAGACCCAGTACTTC.

The rearrangement links TRBV2 to TRBJ2-1; D call uncertain. CDR3 size: 12 residues. Trimming removed 1 base at V and 8 bases at J, with 6 bases between. Germline V CDR1 and CDR2: SNHLY, FYNNEI. In nucleotides, the CDR3 is TGTGCCAGCAGTGAAGGCCTATATGAGCAGTTCTTC. Translating it yields CASSEGLYEQFF.